What follows describes a single T cell receptor (beta chain). In the original workflow: Scientists estimated how many nucleated cells there were by amplifying reference gene primers. Assay: immunoSEQ multiplex PCR; the TCRdb copy retains only in-frame clones and omits some. V, J and clone size derive from that table, while D and trimming were established from the DNA sequence. The table records about 210,000 clones, roughly 86% of them present only once. Per the germline V gene, CDR1 is SGDLS and CDR2 is YYNGEE. This CDR3 has 16 amino acids. The trim removed 3 bases at V and 7 bases at J, leaving 8 bases unmatched. The entry originates in a study of blood T cell repertoires in COVID-19. Study in general: Samples of COVID-19 (acute and convalescent) were obtained from the United States, Italy and Spain. PBMCs, B-cell-depleted T cells, or T cells provided the cDNA or gDNA that made up the material.

The TCR sequence derives from a woman in her forties with acute or convalescent COVID-19. The sequenced sample was peripheral blood. V and J are TRBV9 and TRBJ2-1, with TRBD1 identical over 12 bases. As DNA, the CDR3 is TGTGCCAGCAGCGCGCCGGGACAGGGGGCACCGAATGAGCAGTTCTTC. Protein: CASSAPGQGAPNEQFF.